This entry concerns a single T cell receptor (beta chain). Its antigen is unidentified. This specimen comes from a study of radiation and T cells in renal cell carcinoma. Study-level background: Nephrectomy followed 15 Gy stereotactic body radiation by 4 weeks.

Regarding time point: blood 2 weeks post-SBRT. Treatment denoted: 15 Gy SBRT to primary tumor, nephrectomy 4 weeks later. Serial blood draws occurred at baseline and 2 and 4 weeks post-SBRT. This renal cell carcinoma was of the clear cell type. Clones were read by immunoSEQ multiplex PCR, and TCRdb kept only the in-frame ones, dropping some. Counted here are roughly 80,000 clones, 80% to 90% occurring once; the ten biggest clones make up 20% to 25%. CDR1 and CDR2 from the germline V gene are SQVTM and ANQGSEA. J gave up 3 bases and V 6 bases, and 7 bases lay outside the gene matches. The CDR3 is made up of 13 amino acids. Points from the study as a whole: Top tumor clonotypes rose in blood 2 weeks post-radiation, then contracted.

The material was blood, obtained from a patient whose treatment included radiotherapy and nephrectomy. The clonotype originates from a woman between 45 and 65 years old with renal cell carcinoma. V and J are TRBV29-1 and TRBJ2-7, with 8 bases aligning to TRBD2. For the CDR3, the DNA is TGCAGCGTCGTGCGGGGGGTCGACTACGAGCAGTACTTC. This codes for CSVVRGVDYEQYF.